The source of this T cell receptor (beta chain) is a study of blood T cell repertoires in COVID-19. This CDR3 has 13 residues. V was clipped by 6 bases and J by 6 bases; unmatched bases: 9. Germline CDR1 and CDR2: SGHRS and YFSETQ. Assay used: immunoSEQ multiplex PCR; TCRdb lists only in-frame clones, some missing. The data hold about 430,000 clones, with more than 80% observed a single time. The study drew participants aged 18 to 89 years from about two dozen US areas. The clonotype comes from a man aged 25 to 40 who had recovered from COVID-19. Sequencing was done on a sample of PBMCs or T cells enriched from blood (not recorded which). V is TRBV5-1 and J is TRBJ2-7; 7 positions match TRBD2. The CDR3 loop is CASTIAGLGEQYF. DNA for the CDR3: TGCGCCAGCACAATAGCGGGCCTGGGCGAGCAGTACTTC.